The present entry profiles one T cell receptor beta chain with its context. The antigen is unknown. TCRdb re-called the 5' RACE reads and gives one entry per CDR3 protein, without DNA. This table holds approximately 330,000 distinct CDR3 sequences. The CDR3 is 11 amino acids. Germline V gene sequence: CDR1 SGHRS, CDR2 YFSETQ. This specimen comes from a study of monozygotic twins with inflammatory bowel disease. Study observations and caveats: IBD patients showed reduced TCRbeta diversity (inverse Simpson) versus healthy co-twins.

The rearrangement uses TRBV5-1 and TRBJ2-1. This receptor was identified in a human donor with ulcerative colitis or Crohn's disease, or a healthy co-twin of an affected twin (not recorded which). Sequences were obtained from blood. CDR3 loop: CASSYLNEQFF.